The sequence of this T cell receptor beta chain was determined in a study of T cells in Graves' hyperthyroidism and ophthalmopathy. This clonotype was counted many times. The antigen is undetermined. Authors of the study amplified TCR beta CDR3 regions from RNA transcripts. The HTBI primer set served for first-round RT-PCR of the TCR CDR3. Each CDR3 protein gets one entry after TCRdb re-called the multiplex PCR reads with MiXCR. Of 450,000 to 700,000 distinct CDR3 sequences listed, 35% to 55% are singletons. No progression to ophthalmopathy during 18 months of follow-up defined stable disease. Patients aged 18 to 65 had newly diagnosed hyperthyroidism of under 2 months' duration. The length of the CDR3 is 15 residues. Trimming shortened V by 2 bases and J by 2 bases, and 13 bases separated the two germline ends. Study conclusions and caveats: Most expanded thyroid clonotypes above 0.001 recurred in blood. The authors' 13 V-J model separated ophthalmopathy from stable hyperthyroidism.

The TCR was taken from a woman aged 18-29 years with Graves' hyperthyroidism. This sequence joins TRBV12-3 or TRBV12-4 and TRBJ2-7, with a tentative D call TRBD2 (5 bases). The material sequenced was peripheral blood or thyroid tissue (not recorded which). The CDR3 region is CASSLRTGLTYEQYF. In DNA form, the CDR3 reads TGTGCCAGCAGTTTACGGACGGGGTTAACCTACGAGCAGTACTTC.